The 10 T cell receptor beta chains in this list originate from one sample, sequenced in a study of CD8+ T cells in alopecia areata. Isolated RNA was reverse transcribed into cDNA used as the sequencing template. Profiling relied on immunoSEQ multiplex PCR, and the TCRdb table lists in-frame clones only, not all of them. The sample lists nearly 95,000 clones, about two thirds occurring once. Treatment given: oral pan-JAK inhibitor, 5-10 mg twice daily. Here the sequenced sample was CD8+ T cells sorted from blood, taken at week 44, from a patient treated with tofacitinib. The receptors originated from a human donor with alopecia areata.

This sequence joins TRBV19 and TRBJ1-1; 8 bases map to TRBD1. Germline CDR1 LNHDA, CDR2 SQIVND (reference sequence). The CDR3 is made up of 12 amino acids. The ends lost 8 bases at V and 6 bases at J; junction bases unmatched: 5. CDR3 loop: CASGQGSSEAFF. In DNA form, the CDR3 reads TGTGCCAGTGGACAGGGAAGTTCTGAAGCTTTCTTT.

The chain carries TRBV15 and TRBJ2-7; D possibly uses TRBD1 or TRBD2 (5 bases each). The CDR3 runs to 14 residues. CDR1 LNHNV and CDR2 YYDKDF come from the germline V gene (reference sequence). V was shortened by 4 bases and J by 0 bases, with 10 bases between the two germline ends. The CDR3 spells CATSTSGLSYEQYF. CDR3 nucleotide sequence: TGTGCCACCAGCACGTCGGGGCTCTCCTACGAGCAGTACTTC.

This chain connects TRBV5-1 to TRBJ2-1, with D perhaps matching TRBD2 (7 bases). The CDR3 sequence is 19 residues long. Looked up from germline, CDR1 is SGHRS and CDR2 is YFSETQ. The ends were cut back, 1 base at V and 4 bases at J, with 24 bases in the middle. The CDR3 nucleotides read TGCGCCAGCAGCTTGAGTGGTACTCGCCCCGGGGGGCCTTACAATGAGCAGTTCTTC. Amino acid sequence: CASSLSGTRPGGPYNEQFF.

The rearrangement uses TRBV2 and TRBJ1-1; no clear D gene. The germline CDR1 and CDR2 sequences are SNHLY and FYNNEI. CDR3 size: 12 residues. Trimming pared 1 base from V and 4 bases from J, leaving 4 bases between. This chain's CDR3 is CASSEVLTEAFF. The CDR3, as DNA: TGTGCCAGCAGTGAAGTGCTCACTGAAGCTTTCTTT.

The chain combines TRBV30 with TRBJ1-1, with 8 bases fitting TRBD1. J lost 1 base, V lost 5 bases, and 6 bases had no gene match. The CDR3 consists of 14 residues. CDR1 and CDR2 (germline): GTSNPN, SVGIG (reference sequence). This CDR3 is CAWATGTGNTEAFF. CDR3 DNA sequence: TGTGCCTGGGCTACCGGGACAGGGAACACTGAAGCTTTCTTT.

This clone was seen only a few times. V and J are TRBV7-9 and TRBJ2-2, with D perhaps matching TRBD1 (6 bases). Germline CDR1 is SEHNR and CDR2 is FQNEAQ (reference sequence). CDR3 size: 14 residues. Trimming removed 2 bases from V and 6 bases from J, with 10 bases in between. The CDR3 sequence: CASSLTQGSGELFF. The CDR3 DNA reads TGTGCCAGCAGCTTAACCCAGGGGTCCGGGGAGCTGTTTTTT.

This chain uses TRBV4-3 with TRBJ2-5; D is unresolved. The CDR3 consists of 13 residues. V was cut by 0 bases and J by 3 bases, with 5 bases left in between. Germline CDR1 is LGHNA and CDR2 is YSLEER. CDR3 residues: CASSQDREETQYF. The CDR3 DNA follows: TGCGCCAGCAGCCAAGATCGGGAAGAGACCCAGTACTTC.

This clone was observed once. The CDR3, as DNA: TGTGCCAGCAGCCCCGGGACAGGGGCCTACGAGCAGTACTTC. Translating gives CASSPGTGAYEQYF. The genes are TRBV5-6 and TRBJ2-7; 10 bases are shared with TRBD1. This CDR3 has 14 residues. The ends lost 4 bases at V and 2 bases at J; junction bases unmatched: 3. Germline V gene lookup returns CDR1 SGHDT and CDR2 YYEEEE.

This clone has a single count. At one end, the junction sequence differs from germline, possibly due to a read error. The chain joins TRBV11-2 to TRBJ1-2; 7 bases are shared with TRBD1. Per germline, CDR1 SGHAT and CDR2 FQNNGV. CDR3 size: 15 residues. The CDR3 spells CASTLGPSGTDGYTF. For the CDR3, the DNA is TGTGCCAGCACCTTAGGCCCCTCCGGGACAGATGGCTACACCTTC.

V gene TRBV27 combines with J gene TRBJ2-7; possibly TRBD1 for D (6 bases). CDR1 MNHEY and CDR2 SMNVEV come from the germline V gene (reference sequence). Trimming stripped 6 bases from V and 7 bases from J, with 28 bases between. The CDR3 covers 17 residues. CDR3 in DNA: TGTGCCAGCAGCACCCTGGTCGGACAGCTCGCCCCTAGTGAGCAGTACTTC. It specifies CASSTLVGQLAPSEQYF.